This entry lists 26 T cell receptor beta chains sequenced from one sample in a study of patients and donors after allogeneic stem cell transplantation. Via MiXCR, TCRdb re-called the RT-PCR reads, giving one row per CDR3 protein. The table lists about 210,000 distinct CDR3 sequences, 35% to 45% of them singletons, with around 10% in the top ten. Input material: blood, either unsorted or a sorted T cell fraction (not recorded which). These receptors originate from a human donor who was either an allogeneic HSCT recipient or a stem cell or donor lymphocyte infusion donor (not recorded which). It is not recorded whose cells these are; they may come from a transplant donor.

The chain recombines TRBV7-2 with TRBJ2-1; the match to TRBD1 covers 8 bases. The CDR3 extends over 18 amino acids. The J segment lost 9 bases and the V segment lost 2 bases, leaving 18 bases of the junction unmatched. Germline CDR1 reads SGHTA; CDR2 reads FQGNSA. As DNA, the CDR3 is TGTGCCAGCAGCTTAACGGGGACAGGAACGTTGATAAATGGTGAGCAGTTCTTC. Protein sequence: CASSLTGTGTLINGEQFF.

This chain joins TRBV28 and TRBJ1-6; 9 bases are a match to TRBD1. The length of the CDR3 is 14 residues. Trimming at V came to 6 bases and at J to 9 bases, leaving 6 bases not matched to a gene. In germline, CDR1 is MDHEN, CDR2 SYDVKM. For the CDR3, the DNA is TGTGCCAGCAGCCCAGGGACAGGGAGTTCACCCCTCCACTTT. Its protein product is CASSPGTGSSPLHF.

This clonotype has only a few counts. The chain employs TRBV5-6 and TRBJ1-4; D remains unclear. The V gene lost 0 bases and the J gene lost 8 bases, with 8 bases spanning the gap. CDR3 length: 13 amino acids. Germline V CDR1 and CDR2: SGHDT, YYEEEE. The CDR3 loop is CASSLVTGEKLFF. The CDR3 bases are TGTGCCAGCAGCTTGGTGACGGGGGAAAAACTGTTTTTT.

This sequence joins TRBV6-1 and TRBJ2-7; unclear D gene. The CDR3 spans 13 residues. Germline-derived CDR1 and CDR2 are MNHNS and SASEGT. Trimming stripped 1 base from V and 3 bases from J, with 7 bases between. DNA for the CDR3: TGTGCCAGCAGTGAAGGCAGGCGCTACGAGCAGTACTTC. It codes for CASSEGRRYEQYF.

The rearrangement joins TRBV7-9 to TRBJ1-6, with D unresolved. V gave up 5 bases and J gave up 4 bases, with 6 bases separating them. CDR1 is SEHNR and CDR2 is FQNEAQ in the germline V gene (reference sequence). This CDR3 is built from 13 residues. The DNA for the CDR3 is TGTGCCAGCAGCCTCCAGTATAATTCACCCCTCCACTTT. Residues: CASSLQYNSPLHF.

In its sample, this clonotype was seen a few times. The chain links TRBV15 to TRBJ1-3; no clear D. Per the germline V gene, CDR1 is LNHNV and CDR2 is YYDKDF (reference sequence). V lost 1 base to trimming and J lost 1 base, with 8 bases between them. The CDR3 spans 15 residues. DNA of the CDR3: TGTGCCACCAGCAGAGTGCGGGTGTCTGGAAACACCATATATTTT. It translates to CATSRVRVSGNTIYF.

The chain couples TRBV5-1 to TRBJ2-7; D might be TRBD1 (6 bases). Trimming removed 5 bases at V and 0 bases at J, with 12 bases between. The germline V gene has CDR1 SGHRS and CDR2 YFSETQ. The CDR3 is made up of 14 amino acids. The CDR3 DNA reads TGCGCCAGCAGTTCACAGGGTCGCTCCTACGAGCAGTACTTC. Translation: CASSSQGRSYEQYF.

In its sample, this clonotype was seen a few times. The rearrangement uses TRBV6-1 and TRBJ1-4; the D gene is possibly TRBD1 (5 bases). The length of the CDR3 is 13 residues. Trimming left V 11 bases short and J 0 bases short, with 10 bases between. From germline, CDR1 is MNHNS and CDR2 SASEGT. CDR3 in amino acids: CASGHATNEKLFF. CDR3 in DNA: TGTGCCTCGGGGCATGCAACTAATGAAAAACTGTTTTTT.

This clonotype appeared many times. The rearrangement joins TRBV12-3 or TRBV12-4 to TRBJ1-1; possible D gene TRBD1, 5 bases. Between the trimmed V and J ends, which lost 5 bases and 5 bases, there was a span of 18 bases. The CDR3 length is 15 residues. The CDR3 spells CASSGPGGLRTEAFF. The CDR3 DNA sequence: TGTGCCAGCAGTGGCCCCGGGGGGTTAAGGACTGAAGCTTTCTTT.

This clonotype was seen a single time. The chain's CDR3 is CASSYLQDNSYEQYF. CDR3 nucleotides: TGCGCCAGCAGCTATTTACAGGACAACTCCTACGAGCAGTACTTC. The rearrangement uses TRBV5-1 and TRBJ2-7; D may be TRBD1 (5 bases). The CDR3 runs 15 residues. Trimming cost V 3 bases and J 0 bases, with 13 bases left between them. CDR1 and CDR2 from the germline V gene are SGHRS and YFSETQ. Variable domain in full (rest from reference TRBV5-1 and TRBJ2-7): KAGVTQTPRYLIKTRGQQVTLSCSPISGHRSVSWYQQTPGQGLQFLFEYFSETQRNKGNFPGRFSGRQFSNSRSEMNVSTLELGDSALYLCASSYLQDNSYEQYFGPGTRLTVT.

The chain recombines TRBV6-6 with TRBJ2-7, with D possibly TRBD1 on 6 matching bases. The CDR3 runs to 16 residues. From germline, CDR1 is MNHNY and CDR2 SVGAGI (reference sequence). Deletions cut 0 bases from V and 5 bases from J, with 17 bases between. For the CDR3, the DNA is TGTGCCAGCAGTTACTCAGCAGCAGGGGTTTCCCACGAGCAGTACTTC. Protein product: CASSYSAAGVSHEQYF.

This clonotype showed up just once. The CDR3: CASRTSGPGELFF. CDR3 DNA sequence: TGCGCCAGCCGGACTAGCGGTCCCGGGGAGCTGTTTTTT. V usage is TRBV5-1 and J usage is TRBJ2-2; 10 bases line up with TRBD2. J lost 6 bases, V lost 7 bases, and 3 bases had no gene match. Germline assignment: CDR1 SGHRS and CDR2 YFSETQ. The CDR3 totals 13 residues.

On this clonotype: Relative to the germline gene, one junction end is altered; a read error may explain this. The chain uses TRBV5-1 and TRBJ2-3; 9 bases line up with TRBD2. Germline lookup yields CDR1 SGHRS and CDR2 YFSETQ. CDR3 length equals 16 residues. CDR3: CASSLALLAGTDTQYF. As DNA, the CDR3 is TGCGCCAGCAGCTTGGCCTTACTAGCGGGCACAGATACGCAGTATTTC. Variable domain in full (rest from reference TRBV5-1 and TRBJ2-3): KAGVTQTPRYLIKTRGQQVTLSCSPISGHRSVSWYQQTPGQGLQFLFEYFSETQRNKGNFPGRFSGRQFSNSRSEMNVSTLELGDSALYLCASSLALLAGTDTQYFGPGTRLTVL.

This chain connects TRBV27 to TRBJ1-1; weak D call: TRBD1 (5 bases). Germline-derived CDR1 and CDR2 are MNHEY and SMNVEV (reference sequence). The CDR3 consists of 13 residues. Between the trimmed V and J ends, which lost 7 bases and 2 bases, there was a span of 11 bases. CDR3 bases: TGTGCCAGCACCAGGACAATCAACACTGAAGCTTTCTTT. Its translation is CASTRTINTEAFF.

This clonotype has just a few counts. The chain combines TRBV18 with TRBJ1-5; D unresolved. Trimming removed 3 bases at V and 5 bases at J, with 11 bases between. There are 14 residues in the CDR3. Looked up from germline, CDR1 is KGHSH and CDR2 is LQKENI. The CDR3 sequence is CASSPSEVYQPQHF. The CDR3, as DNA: TGTGCCAGCTCACCCTCGGAAGTTTATCAGCCCCAGCATTTT.

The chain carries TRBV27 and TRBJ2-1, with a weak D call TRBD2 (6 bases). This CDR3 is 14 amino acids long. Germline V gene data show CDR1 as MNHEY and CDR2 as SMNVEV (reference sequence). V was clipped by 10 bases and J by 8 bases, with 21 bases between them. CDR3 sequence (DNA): TGTGCCACCCATAATTTCTATAGCGGAGATGAGCAGTTCTTC. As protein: CATHNFYSGDEQFF.

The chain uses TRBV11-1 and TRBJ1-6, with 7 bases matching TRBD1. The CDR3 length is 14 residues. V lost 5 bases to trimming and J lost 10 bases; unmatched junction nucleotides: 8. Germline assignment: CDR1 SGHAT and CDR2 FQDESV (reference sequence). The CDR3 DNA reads TGTGCCAGCAGCCGCCGACAGGGAGGATCACCCCTCCACTTT. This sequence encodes CASSRRQGGSPLHF.

The CDR3 coding sequence is TGTGCCAGCAGTTTAGACGGGTCCTATAATTCACCCCTCCACTTT. It translates to CASSLDGSYNSPLHF. V usage is TRBV12-3 or TRBV12-4 and J usage is TRBJ1-6; D is undetermined. V was pared by 1 base and J by 1 base, with 5 bases between. The CDR3 consists of 15 residues.

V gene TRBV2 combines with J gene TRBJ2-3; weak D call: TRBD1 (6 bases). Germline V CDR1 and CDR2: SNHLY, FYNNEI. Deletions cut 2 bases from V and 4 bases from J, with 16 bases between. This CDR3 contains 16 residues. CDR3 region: CASSEPTGKYADTQYF. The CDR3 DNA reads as TGTGCCAGCAGTGAACCCACAGGGAAGTACGCAGATACGCAGTATTTT.

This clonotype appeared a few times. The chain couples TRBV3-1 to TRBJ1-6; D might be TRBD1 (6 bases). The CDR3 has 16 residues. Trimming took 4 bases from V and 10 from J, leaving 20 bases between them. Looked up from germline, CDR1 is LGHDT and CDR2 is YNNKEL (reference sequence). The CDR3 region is CASSPRPGGKRSPLHF. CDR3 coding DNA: TGTGCCAGCAGCCCCCGTCCGGGGGGCAAGAGGTCACCCCTCCACTTT.

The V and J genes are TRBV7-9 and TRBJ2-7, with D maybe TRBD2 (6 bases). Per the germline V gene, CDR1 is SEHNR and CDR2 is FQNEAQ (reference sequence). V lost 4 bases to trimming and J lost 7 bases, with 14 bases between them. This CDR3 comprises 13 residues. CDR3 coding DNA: TGTGCCAGCAGCTCCGGAGGGGTTGGGGAGCAGTACTTC. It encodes CASSSGGVGEQYF.

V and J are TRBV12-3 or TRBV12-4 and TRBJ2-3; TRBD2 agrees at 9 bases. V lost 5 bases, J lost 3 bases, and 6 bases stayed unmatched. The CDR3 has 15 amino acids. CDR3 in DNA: TGTGCCAGCAGTCGCTGGCGGGGGGGGACAGATACGCAGTATTTT. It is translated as CASSRWRGGTDTQYF.

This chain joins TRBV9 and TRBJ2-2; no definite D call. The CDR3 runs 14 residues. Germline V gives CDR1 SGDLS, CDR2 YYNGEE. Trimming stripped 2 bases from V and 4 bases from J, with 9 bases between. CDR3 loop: CASSVSSSTGELFF. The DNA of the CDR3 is TGTGCCAGCAGCGTTTCGTCGAGCACCGGGGAGCTGTTTTTT. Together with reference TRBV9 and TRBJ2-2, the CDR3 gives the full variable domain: DSGVTQTPKHLITATGQRVTLRCSPRSGDLSVYWYQQSLDQGLQFLIQYYNGEERAKGNILERFSAQQFPDLHSELNLSSLELGDSALYFCASSVSSSTGELFFGEGSRLTVL.

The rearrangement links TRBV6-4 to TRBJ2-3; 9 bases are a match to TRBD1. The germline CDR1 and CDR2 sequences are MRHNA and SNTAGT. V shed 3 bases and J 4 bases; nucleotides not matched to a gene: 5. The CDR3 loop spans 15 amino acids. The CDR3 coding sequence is TGTGCCAGCAGTGAGTCCGGGACAGGGTCAGATACGCAGTATTTT. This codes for CASSESGTGSDTQYF.

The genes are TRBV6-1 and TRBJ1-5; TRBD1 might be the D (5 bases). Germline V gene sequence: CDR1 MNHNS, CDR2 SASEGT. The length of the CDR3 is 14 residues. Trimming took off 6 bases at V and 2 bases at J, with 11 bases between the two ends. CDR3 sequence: CASRLGVRNQPQHF. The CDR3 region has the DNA TGTGCCAGCAGGTTAGGGGTCCGCAATCAGCCCCAGCATTTT.

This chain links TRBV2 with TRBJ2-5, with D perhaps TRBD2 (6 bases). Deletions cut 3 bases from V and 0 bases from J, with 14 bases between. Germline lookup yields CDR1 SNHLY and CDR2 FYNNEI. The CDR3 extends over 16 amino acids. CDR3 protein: CASSDLAASNQETQYF. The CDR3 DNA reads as TGTGCCAGCAGTGACTTAGCGGCTTCCAACCAAGAGACCCAGTACTTC.